This T cell receptor (beta chain) was found in a study of OX40 agonist ivuxolimab in advanced cancers. Blood specimens came from baseline, cycle 4 day 1, and cycle 7 day 1. This CDR3 spans 14 amino acids. Trimming stripped 7 bases from V and 1 base from J, with 11 bases between. Germline V gene sequence: CDR1 SNHLY, CDR2 FYNNEI. Some clones are missing from TCRdb's copy, which holds only in-frame ones; the method was immunoSEQ multiplex PCR. The sample holds about 36,000 clones; 74% are singletons and the top ten take less than 20%. This sequence was found in an adult with an advanced solid tumor such as melanoma, head and neck, liver or kidney cancer. The sequencing here drew on CD4+ or CD8+ T cells sorted from blood, taken in a trial of the OX40 agonist ivuxolimab. This sequence joins TRBV2 and TRBJ2-4, with TRBD2 as a possible D gene (6 bases). The CDR3 bases are TGTGCCAGCAACCTCCTAGCGGCCAAAAACATTCAGTACTTC. Translated: CASNLLAAKNIQYF.